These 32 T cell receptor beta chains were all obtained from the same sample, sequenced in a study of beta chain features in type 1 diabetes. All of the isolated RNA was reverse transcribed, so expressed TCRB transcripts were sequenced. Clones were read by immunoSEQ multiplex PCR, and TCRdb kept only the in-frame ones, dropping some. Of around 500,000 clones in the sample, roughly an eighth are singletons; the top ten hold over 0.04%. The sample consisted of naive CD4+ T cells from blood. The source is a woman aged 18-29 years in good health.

The CDR3 sequence: CASSLDAGGKNIQYF. CDR3 DNA: TGTGCCAGCAGCTTAGACGCGGGCGGCAAAAACATTCAGTACTTC. The chain joins TRBV7-2 to TRBJ2-4; D is perhaps TRBD2 (5 bases). CDR1 and CDR2 (germline): SGHTA, FQGNSA. The CDR3 has 15 amino acids. Trimming took 1 base from V and 3 from J, leaving 10 bases between them.

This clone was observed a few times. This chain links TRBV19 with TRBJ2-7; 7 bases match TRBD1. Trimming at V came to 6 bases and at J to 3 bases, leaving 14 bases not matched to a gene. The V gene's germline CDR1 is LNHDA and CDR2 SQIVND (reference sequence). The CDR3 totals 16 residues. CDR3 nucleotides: TGTGCCAGTAGACAAAAAGGGGACAGAGCCTTCTACGAGCAGTACTTC. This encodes CASRQKGDRAFYEQYF.

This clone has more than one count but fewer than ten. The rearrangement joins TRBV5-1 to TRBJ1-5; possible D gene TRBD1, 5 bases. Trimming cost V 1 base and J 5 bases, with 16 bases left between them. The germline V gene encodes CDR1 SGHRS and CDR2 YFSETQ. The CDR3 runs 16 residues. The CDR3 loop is CASSLRGRPIYQPQHF. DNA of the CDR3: TGCGCCAGCAGCTTGAGGGGCCGGCCGATTTATCAGCCCCAGCATTTT.

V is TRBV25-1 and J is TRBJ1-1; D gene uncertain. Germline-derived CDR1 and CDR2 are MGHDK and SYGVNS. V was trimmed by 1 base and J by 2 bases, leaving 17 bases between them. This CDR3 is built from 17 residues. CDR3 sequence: CASSESWGGGINTEAFF. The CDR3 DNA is TGTGCCAGCAGTGAATCCTGGGGAGGAGGTATCAACACTGAAGCTTTCTTT.

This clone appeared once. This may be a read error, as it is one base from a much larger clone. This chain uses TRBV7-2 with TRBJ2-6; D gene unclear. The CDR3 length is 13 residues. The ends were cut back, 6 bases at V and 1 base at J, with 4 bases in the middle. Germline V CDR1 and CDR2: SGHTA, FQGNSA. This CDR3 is CASRLSGANVLTF. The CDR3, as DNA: TGTGCCAGCAGGTTATCTGGGGCCAACGTCCTGACTTTC.

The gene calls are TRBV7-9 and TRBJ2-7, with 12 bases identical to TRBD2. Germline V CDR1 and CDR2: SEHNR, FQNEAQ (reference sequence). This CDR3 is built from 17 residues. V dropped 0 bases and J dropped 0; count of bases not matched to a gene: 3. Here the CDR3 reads CASSLASTSGSSYEQYF. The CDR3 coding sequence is TGTGCCAGCAGCTTAGCCTCGACTAGCGGGAGCTCCTACGAGCAGTACTTC.

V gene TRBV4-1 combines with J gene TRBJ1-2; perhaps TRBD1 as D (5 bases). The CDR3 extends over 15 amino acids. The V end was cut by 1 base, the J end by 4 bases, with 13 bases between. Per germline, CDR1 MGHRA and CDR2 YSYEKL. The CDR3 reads CASSQGAFGTYGYTF. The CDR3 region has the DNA TGCGCCAGCAGCCAAGGCGCCTTCGGGACCTATGGCTACACCTTC.

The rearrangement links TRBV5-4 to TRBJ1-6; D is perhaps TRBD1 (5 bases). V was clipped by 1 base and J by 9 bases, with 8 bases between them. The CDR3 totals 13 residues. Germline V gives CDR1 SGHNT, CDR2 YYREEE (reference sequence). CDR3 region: CASSLRGTSPLHF. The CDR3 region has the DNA TGTGCCAGCAGCTTGAGAGGGACTTCACCCCTCCACTTT. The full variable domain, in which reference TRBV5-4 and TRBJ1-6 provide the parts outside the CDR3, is ETGVTQSPTHLIKTRGQQVTLRCSSQSGHNTVSWYQQALGQGPQFIFQYYREEENGRGNFPPRFSGLQFPNYSSELNVNALELDDSALYLCASSLRGTSPLHFGNGTRLTVT.

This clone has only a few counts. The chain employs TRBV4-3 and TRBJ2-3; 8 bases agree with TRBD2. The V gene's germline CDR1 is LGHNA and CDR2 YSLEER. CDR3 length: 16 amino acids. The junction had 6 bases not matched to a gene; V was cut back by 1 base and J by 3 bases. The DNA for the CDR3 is TGCGCCAGCAGCCAAGGTCTCCCGGGGGGGACAGATACGCAGTATTTT. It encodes CASSQGLPGGTDTQYF.

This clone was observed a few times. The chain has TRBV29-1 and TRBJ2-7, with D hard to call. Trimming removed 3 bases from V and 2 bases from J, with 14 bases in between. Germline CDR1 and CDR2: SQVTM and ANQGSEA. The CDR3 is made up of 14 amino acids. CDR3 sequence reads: CSVESRRQTYEQYF. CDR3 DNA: TGCAGCGTTGAGTCGCGACGGCAAACCTACGAGCAGTACTTC.

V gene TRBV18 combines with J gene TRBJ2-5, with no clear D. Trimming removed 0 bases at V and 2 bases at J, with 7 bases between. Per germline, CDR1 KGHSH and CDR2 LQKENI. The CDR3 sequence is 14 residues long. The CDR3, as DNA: TGTGCCAGCTCACCACCGTCAGTTCAAGAGACCCAGTACTTC. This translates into CASSPPSVQETQYF.

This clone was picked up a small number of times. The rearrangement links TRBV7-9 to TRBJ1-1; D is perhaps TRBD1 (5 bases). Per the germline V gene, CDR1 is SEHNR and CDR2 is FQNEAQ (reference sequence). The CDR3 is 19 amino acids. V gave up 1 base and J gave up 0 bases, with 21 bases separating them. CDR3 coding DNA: TGTGCCAGCAGCTTAGTGGGGCCCAAGGCAAAATCCATGAACACTGAAGCTTTCTTT. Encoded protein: CASSLVGPKAKSMNTEAFF.

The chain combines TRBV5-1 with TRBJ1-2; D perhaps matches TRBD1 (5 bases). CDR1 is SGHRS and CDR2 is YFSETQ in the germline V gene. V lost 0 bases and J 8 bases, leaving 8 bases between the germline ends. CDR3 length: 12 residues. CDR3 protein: CASSLDRLGYTF. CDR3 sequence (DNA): TGCGCCAGCAGCTTGGACAGGCTCGGCTACACCTTC.

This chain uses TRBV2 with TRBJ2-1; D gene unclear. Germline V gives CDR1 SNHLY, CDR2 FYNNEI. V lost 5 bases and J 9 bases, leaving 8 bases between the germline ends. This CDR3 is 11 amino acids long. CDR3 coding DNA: TGTGCCAGCAGTTTCGAGAGTGAGCAGTTCTTC. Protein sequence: CASSFESEQFF.

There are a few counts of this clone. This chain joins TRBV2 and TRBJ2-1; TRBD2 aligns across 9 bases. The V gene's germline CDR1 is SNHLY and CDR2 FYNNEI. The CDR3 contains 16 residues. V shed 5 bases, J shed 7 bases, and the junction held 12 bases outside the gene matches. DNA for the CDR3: TGTGCCAGCAGTACGGCCCTAGCGGGGCCCCAGAATGAGCAGTTCTTC. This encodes CASSTALAGPQNEQFF.

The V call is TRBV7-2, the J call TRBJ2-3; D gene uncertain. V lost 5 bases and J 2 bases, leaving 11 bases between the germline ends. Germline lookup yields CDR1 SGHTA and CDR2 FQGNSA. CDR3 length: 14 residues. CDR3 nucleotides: TGTGCCAGCAGCCCCTCGATGTTCACAGATACGCAGTATTTT. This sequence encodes CASSPSMFTDTQYF.

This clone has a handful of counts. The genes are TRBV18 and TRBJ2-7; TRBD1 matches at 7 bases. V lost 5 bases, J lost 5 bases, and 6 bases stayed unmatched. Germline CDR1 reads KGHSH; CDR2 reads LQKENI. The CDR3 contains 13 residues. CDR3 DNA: TGTGCCAGCTCAGCCCTACAGGGGAACGAGCAGTACGTC. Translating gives CASSALQGNEQYV.

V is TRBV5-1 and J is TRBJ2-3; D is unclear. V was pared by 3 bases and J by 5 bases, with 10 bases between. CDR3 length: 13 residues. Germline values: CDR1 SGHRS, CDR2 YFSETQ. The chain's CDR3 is CASSSLLGDTQYF. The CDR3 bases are TGCGCCAGCAGCTCACTTCTGGGAGATACGCAGTATTTT.

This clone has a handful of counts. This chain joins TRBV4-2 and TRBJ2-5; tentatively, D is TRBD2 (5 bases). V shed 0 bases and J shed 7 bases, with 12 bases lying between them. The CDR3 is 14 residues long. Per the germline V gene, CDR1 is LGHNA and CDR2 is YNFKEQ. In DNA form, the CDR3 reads TGTGCCAGCAGCCAAGATACGGGATACGGGACCCAGTACTTC. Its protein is CASSQDTGYGTQYF.

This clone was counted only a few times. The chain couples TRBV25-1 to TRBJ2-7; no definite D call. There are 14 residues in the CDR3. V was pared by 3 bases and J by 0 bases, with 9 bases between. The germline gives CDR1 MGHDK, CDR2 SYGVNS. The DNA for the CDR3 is TGTGCCAGCAGTGATGCCAGATTCTCCTACGAGCAGTACTTC. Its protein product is CASSDARFSYEQYF.

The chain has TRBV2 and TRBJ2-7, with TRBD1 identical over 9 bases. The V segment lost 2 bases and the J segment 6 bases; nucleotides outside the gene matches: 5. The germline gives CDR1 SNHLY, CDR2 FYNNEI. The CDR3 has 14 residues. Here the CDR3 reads CASSERTGEGEQYF. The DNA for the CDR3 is TGTGCCAGCAGTGAAAGGACAGGGGAAGGCGAGCAGTACTTC.

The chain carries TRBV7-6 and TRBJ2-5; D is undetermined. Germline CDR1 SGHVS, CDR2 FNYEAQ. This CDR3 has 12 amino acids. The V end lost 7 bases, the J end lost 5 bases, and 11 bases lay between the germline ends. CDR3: CASNPYGETQYF. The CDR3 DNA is TGTGCCAGCAACCCCTACGGGGAGACCCAGTACTTC.

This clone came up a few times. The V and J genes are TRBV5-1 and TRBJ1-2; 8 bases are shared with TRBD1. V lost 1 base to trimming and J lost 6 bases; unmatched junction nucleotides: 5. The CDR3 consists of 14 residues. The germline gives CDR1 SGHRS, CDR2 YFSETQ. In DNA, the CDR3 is TGCGCCAGCAGCTTGATTGGACAGGGAGATGGCTACACCTTC. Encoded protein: CASSLIGQGDGYTF.

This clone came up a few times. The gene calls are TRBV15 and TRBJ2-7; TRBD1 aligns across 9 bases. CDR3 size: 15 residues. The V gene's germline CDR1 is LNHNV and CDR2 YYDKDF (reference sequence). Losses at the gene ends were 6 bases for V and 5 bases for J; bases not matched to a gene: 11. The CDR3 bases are TGTGCCACCAGTCTCCCCGGGACAGGGCGAGACGAGCAGTACTTC. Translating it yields CATSLPGTGRDEQYF.

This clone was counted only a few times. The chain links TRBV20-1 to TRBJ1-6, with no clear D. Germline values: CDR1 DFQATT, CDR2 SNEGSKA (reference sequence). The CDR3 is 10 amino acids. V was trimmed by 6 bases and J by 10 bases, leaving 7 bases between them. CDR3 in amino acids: CSASYSPLHF. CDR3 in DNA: TGCAGTGCATCTTACTCACCCCTCCACTTT.

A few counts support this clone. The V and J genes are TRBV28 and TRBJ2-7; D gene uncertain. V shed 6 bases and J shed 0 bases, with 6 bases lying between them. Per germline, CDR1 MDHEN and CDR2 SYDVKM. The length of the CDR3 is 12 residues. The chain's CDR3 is CASRTSSYEQYV. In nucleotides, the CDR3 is TGTGCCAGCAGAACCAGCTCCTACGAGCAGTACGTC.

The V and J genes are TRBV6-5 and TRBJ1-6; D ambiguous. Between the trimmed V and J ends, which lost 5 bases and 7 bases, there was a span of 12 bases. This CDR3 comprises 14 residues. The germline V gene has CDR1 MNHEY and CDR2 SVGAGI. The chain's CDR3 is CASSTRRENSPLHF. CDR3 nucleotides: TGTGCCAGCAGTACAAGACGGGAGAATTCACCCCTCCACTTT.

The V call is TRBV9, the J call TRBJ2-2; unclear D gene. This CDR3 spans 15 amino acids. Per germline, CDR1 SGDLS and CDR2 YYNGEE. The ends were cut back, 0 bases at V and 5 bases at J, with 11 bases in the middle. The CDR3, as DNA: TGTGCCAGCAGCGTAGAGGGAAGGAGAACCGGGGAGCTGTTTTTT. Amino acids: CASSVEGRRTGELFF.

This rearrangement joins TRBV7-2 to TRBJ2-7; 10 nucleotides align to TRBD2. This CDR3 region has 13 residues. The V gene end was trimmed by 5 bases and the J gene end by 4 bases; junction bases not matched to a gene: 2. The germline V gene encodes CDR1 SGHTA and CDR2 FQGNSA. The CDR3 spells CASSNSGRYEQYF. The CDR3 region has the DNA TGTGCCAGCAGCAATAGCGGGAGGTACGAGCAGTACTTC. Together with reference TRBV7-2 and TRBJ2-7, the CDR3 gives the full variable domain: GAGVSQSPSNKVTEKGKDVELRCDPISGHTALYWYRQSLGQGLEFLIYFQGNSAPDKSGLPSDRFSAERTGGSVSTLTIQRTQQEDSAVYLCASSNSGRYEQYFGPGTRLTVT.

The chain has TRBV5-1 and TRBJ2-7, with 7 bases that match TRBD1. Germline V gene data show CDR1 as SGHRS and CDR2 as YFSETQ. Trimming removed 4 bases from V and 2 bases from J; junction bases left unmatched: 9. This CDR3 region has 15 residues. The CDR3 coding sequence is TGCGCCAGCAGCATAGGGACAGACATTACCTACGAGCAGTACTTC. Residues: CASSIGTDITYEQYF.

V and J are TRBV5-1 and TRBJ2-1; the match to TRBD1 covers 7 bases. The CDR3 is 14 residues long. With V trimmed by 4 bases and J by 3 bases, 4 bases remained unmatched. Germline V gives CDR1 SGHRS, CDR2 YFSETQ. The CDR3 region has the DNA TGCGCCAGCAGCGACAGGGATAACTACAATGAGCAGTTCTTC. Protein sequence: CASSDRDNYNEQFF.

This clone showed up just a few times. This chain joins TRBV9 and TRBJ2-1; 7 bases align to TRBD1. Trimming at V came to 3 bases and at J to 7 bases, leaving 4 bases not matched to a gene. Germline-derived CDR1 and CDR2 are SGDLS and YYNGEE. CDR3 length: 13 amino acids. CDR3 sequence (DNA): TGTGCCAGCAGCGAACAGGGGTGGAATGAGCAGTTCTTC. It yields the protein CASSEQGWNEQFF.